The source of this T cell receptor (beta chain) is a study of memory CD4+ T cells and cytomegalovirus serostatus. About the research overall: Healthy Belgian adult donors included fewer than 10 CMV-positive and 24 CMV-negative people.

V shed 4 bases, J shed 4 bases, and the junction held 13 bases outside the gene matches. This CDR3 spans 16 amino acids. From germline, CDR1 is SGHRS and CDR2 YFSETQ. The assay was immunoSEQ multiplex PCR, and TCRdb's table has in-frame clones only and misses some. The sample holds 50,000 to 70,000 clones, 65% to 80% seen once. The sort gate was single viable CD3+CD4+CD8-CD45RO+ cells for memory CD4+ T cells. The clonotype comes from an adult in good health and CMV-seronegative. The source material was memory CD4+ T cells from blood. The chain is built from TRBV5-1 and TRBJ2-7, with 8 bases matching TRBD1. CDR3 residues: CASSRTLAGGAYEQYF. The DNA for the CDR3 is TGCGCCAGCAGCCGGACGCTGGCAGGGGGCGCGTACGAGCAGTACTTC.